This is a list of T cell receptor beta chains from one sample in a study of vaccination effects on CD4 cells after COVID-19. Their antigens remain unidentified. Profiled with immunoSEQ multiplex PCR; TCRdb holds only in-frame clones, not every one. This sample has tens of thousands of clones, with roughly four fifths found just once. The sample was CD4+ T cells from PBMCs cultured without peptide, taken after COVID-19 vaccination. The receptors stem from a human donor who received a COVID-19 vaccine. Each CDR3 is given with its conserved first and last residue. D genes are given only for firm matches. Rows give clone size only sometimes, using once, few, many, or a class for an expanded clone.

J: TRBJ2-3
D: -
V: TRBV3-1/TRBV3-2
size: -
DNA: TGTGCCAGCAGCCCCCAATGGGGCACAGATACGCAGTATTTT
CDR3: CASSPQWGTDTQYF

J: TRBJ2-5
D: -
V: TRBV11-2
size: -
DNA: TGTGCCAGCGGGGTTCACGAGACCCAGTACTTC
CDR3: CASGVHETQYF

J: TRBJ1-2
D: TRBD1
V: TRBV24-1
size: -
DNA: TGTGCCACCAGTGCAGGGGGCAACTATGGCTACACCTTC
CDR3: CATSAGGNYGYTF

J: TRBJ2-2
D: -
V: TRBV24-1
size: -
DNA: TGTGCCACCAGTGATTTGGGATCGGGGGCCGGGGAGCTGTTTTTT
CDR3: CATSDLGSGAGELFF

J: TRBJ1-3
D: -
V: TRBV18
size: -
DNA: TGTGCCAGCTCACCACCGCGGGGGAGCTCTGGAAACACCATATATTTT
CDR3: CASSPPRGSSGNTIYF

J: TRBJ1-4
D: -
V: TRBV30
size: few
DNA: TGTGCCTGGAGCGTAACAGGTGCTAATGAAAAACTGTTTTTT
CDR3: CAWSVTGANEKLFF

J: TRBJ1-6
D: -
V: TRBV5-1
size: -
DNA: TGCGCCAGCAGCTTGGCGCCAGGCCAAGGCGGTTCACCCCTCCACTTT
CDR3: CASSLAPGQGGSPLHF

J: TRBJ1-5
D: -
V: TRBV30
size: -
DNA: TGTGCCTGGAGTGTAGGGCGGGAGGGGCAGCCCCAGCATTTT
CDR3: CAWSVGREGQPQHF

J: TRBJ2-3
D: -
V: TRBV7-2
size: -
DNA: TGTGCCAGCACCGTGGACTCAAAGGGAACAGATACGCAGTATTTT
CDR3: CASTVDSKGTDTQYF

J: TRBJ1-3
D: -
V: TRBV6-1
size: -
DNA: TGTGCCAGCAGTGAAGCGGGCAGGGCTGGAAACACCATATATTTT
CDR3: CASSEAGRAGNTIYF

J: TRBJ1-5
D: -
V: TRBV20-1
size: -
DNA: TGCAGTGCTAGTCCGGGACACACCGGACAGCCCCAGCATTTT
CDR3: CSASPGHTGQPQHF

J: TRBJ1-4
D: TRBD1
V: TRBV19
size: few
DNA: TGTGCCAGTAGTAGACAGGGCTTCCCAACGAATGAAAAACTGTTTTTT
CDR3: CASSRQGFPTNEKLFF

J: TRBJ2-2
D: -
V: TRBV6-5
size: -
DNA: TGTGCCAGCAGTTACTCGATAACAGGGCTGACCGGGGAGCTGTTTTTT
CDR3: CASSYSITGLTGELFF

J: TRBJ2-3
D: TRBD1
V: TRBV6-1
size: -
DNA: TGTGCCAGCAGTGAGGACAGGATTCGCACAGATACGCAGTATTTT
CDR3: CASSEDRIRTDTQYF

J: TRBJ1-6
D: -
V: TRBV14
size: -
DNA: TGTGCCAGCAAGTGGGGGAGCCCTAATTCACCCCTCCACTTT
CDR3: CASKWGSPNSPLHF

J: TRBJ1-3
D: -
V: TRBV24-1
size: -
DNA: TGTGCCACCAGTTCCATCCCCCCGAGACAGGTACCCTACTCTGGAAACACCATATATTTT
CDR3: CATSSIPPRQVPYSGNTIYF

J: TRBJ1-2
D: -
V: TRBV20-1
size: -
DNA: TGCAGTGCTAGTGGGGGATTCGATGGCTACACCTTC
CDR3: CSASGGFDGYTF

J: TRBJ1-3
D: TRBD1
V: TRBV28
size: -
DNA: TGTGCCAGCACAGGAGGGGGCCGTGCAGGAAACACCATATATTTT
CDR3: CASTGGGRAGNTIYF

J: TRBJ1-3
D: -
V: TRBV28
size: once
DNA: TGTGCCAGCACGGAAACCGGAAACACCATATATTTT
CDR3: CASTETGNTIYF

J: TRBJ2-3
D: -
V: TRBV12-5
size: -
DNA: TGTGCTAGTGGTTTTCCACCGAGGGATACGCAGTATTTT
CDR3: CASGFPPRDTQYF

J: TRBJ1-2
D: -
V: TRBV6-5
size: once
DNA: TGTGCCAGCTTCGCCGGGCTTGGCGGCTACACCTTC
CDR3: CASFAGLGGYTF

J: TRBJ2-5
D: TRBD2
V: TRBV28
size: once
DNA: TGTGCCTCCCAGGGGACTAGCGGGGGCGACCTCCAAGAGACCCAGTACTTC
CDR3: CASQGTSGGDLQETQYF

J: TRBJ1-1
D: -
V: TRBV30
size: -
DNA: TGTGCCTGGGAGCTAAGGAAGGACACTGAAGCTTTCTTT
CDR3: CAWELRKDTEAFF

J: TRBJ1-3
D: -
V: TRBV4-3
size: -
DNA: TGCGCCAGCAGCCAAGATCGCGGAAACACCATATATTTT
CDR3: CASSQDRGNTIYF

J: TRBJ2-1
D: TRBD2
V: TRBV19
size: -
DNA: TGTGCCAGTAGTAAGGGACTAGCGGGGGGGCGCTACAATGAGCAGTTCTTC
CDR3: CASSKGLAGGRYNEQFF

J: TRBJ1-2
D: -
V: TRBV9
size: -
DNA: TGTGCCAGCAGCGTAGACCCGGACAGCTATGGCTACACCTTC
CDR3: CASSVDPDSYGYTF

J: TRBJ2-2
D: -
V: TRBV24-1
size: few
DNA: TGTGCCACCAGTGGCCAGTCCACCGGGGAGCTGTTTTTT
CDR3: CATSGQSTGELFF

J: TRBJ2-2
D: TRBD1
V: TRBV6-2/TRBV6-3
size: -
DNA: TGTGCCAGCAGTTACTCGCAAAAAAGGGGGCTGGCGGCCCCGAACACCGGGGAGCTGTTTTTT
CDR3: CASSYSQKRGLAAPNTGELFF

J: TRBJ1-6
D: TRBD1
V: TRBV27
size: -
DNA: TGTGCCAGCAGTTTTGGGACAGGCACATATAATTCACCCCTCCACTTT
CDR3: CASSFGTGTYNSPLHF

J: TRBJ1-2
D: TRBD1
V: TRBV9
size: once
DNA: TGTGCCAGCAGCCCGACCGGGACAGCCTATGGCTACACCTTC
CDR3: CASSPTGTAYGYTF

J: TRBJ2-2
D: -
V: TRBV6-5
size: -
DNA: TGTGCCAGCAGTAGAACAGGGTTGCCCGGGGAGCTGTTTTTT
CDR3: CASSRTGLPGELFF

J: TRBJ2-2
D: -
V: TRBV10-2
size: -
DNA: TGCGCCAGCAGTGAATCTCTAGTTGGCACCGGGGAGCTGTTTTTT
CDR3: CASSESLVGTGELFF

J: TRBJ2-2
D: -
V: TRBV5-4
size: once
DNA: TGTGCCAGCAGCCCGACTCTGGGCGAGGGGGCCGGGGAGCTGTTTTTT
CDR3: CASSPTLGEGAGELFF

J: TRBJ1-2
D: TRBD1
V: TRBV2
size: -
DNA: TGTGCCAGCAGCTGGGGACAGGGCAACTATGGCTACACCTTC
CDR3: CASSWGQGNYGYTF

J: TRBJ1-3
D: -
V: TRBV7-2
size: -
DNA: TGTGCCAGCAGCTTAGGCGTTCACACCATATATTTT
CDR3: CASSLGVHTIYF

J: TRBJ1-4
D: TRBD1
V: TRBV7-9
size: -
DNA: TGTGCCAGCAGCCCCTGGACAGGGTCAAATGAAAAACTGTTTTTT
CDR3: CASSPWTGSNEKLFF

J: TRBJ2-1
D: TRBD2
V: TRBV24-1
size: -
DNA: TGTGCCACCAGTGATTCTAGCGGGGGGGTTGAGCAGTTCTTC
CDR3: CATSDSSGGVEQFF